Presented here are 18 T cell receptor beta chains from one specimen sequenced in a study of T cell repertoires in cytomegalovirus infection. Using its own MiXCR run on the reads, TCRdb lists one record per CDR3 protein. This sample yields approximately 100,000 distinct CDR3 sequences, of which about 25% are seen a single time; 35% to 50% belongs to the top ten. Sequencing was performed on CD8+ T cells from PBMCs. The receptors come from a human donor in good health (CMV status not recorded). Some clones in this sample may be carry-over from other donors' samples.

This chain links TRBV11-3 with TRBJ1-1; D perhaps matches TRBD1 (5 bases). CDR3 length equals 15 residues. Trimming shortened V by 5 bases and J by 5 bases, and 18 bases separated the two germline ends. The germline CDR1 and CDR2 sequences are SGHNT and YENEEA. CDR3 loop: CASSLSQGVGTEAFF. The CDR3 nucleotides are TGTGCCAGCAGCCTGTCCCAAGGGGTCGGGACTGAAGCTTTCTTT.

This clonotype was observed a few times. The chain uses TRBV28 and TRBJ2-3; D possibly uses TRBD1 or TRBD2 (6 bases each). Germline CDR1 MDHEN, CDR2 SYDVKM. Trimming left V 7 bases short and J 1 base short, with 15 bases between. This CDR3 has 15 residues. The CDR3 bases are TGTGCCAGCACTGGGGGGCCTGGGGGCACAGATACGCAGTATTTT. Amino acids: CASTGGPGGTDTQYF. The variable domain in full, with the rest retrieved from reference TRBV28 and TRBJ2-3, is DVKVTQSSRYLVKRTGEKVFLECVQDMDHENMFWYRQDPGLGLRLIYFSYDVKMKEKGDIPEGYSVSREKKERFSLILESASTNQTSMYLCASTGGPGGTDTQYFGPGTRLTVL.

The sample holds a few counts of this clonotype. This sequence joins TRBV4-2 and TRBJ2-7, with D possibly TRBD1 on 6 matching bases. The CDR3 runs to 15 residues. Germline assignment: CDR1 LGHNA and CDR2 YNFKEQ. Trimming left V 1 base short and J 0 bases short, with 10 bases between. The CDR3 is CASSQVKGGSYEQYF. CDR3 in DNA: TGTGCCAGCAGCCAAGTCAAAGGGGGCTCCTACGAGCAGTACTTC.

This clonotype occurred many times. V usage is TRBV2 and J usage is TRBJ2-6, with D unresolved. This CDR3 has 15 amino acids. Germline loops: CDR1 SNHLY, CDR2 FYNNEI. The ends were cut back, 5 bases at V and 4 bases at J, with 12 bases in the middle. The CDR3 DNA sequence: TGTGCCAGCAGTCCCGATAGGGCGGGGGCCAACGTCCTGACTTTC. Its protein is CASSPDRAGANVLTF. The variable domain in full, completed from reference TRBV2 and TRBJ2-6, reads EPEVTQTPSHQVTQMGQEVILRCVPISNHLYFYWYRQILGQKVEFLVSFYNNEISEKSEIFDDQFSVERPDGSNFTLKIRSTKLEDSAMYFCASSPDRAGANVLTFGAGSRLTVL.

This chain links TRBV20-1 with TRBJ2-1, with 8 positions matching TRBD1. The CDR3 contains 13 residues. Germline assignment: CDR1 DFQATT and CDR2 SNEGSKA (reference sequence). The J segment lost 8 bases and the V segment lost 1 base, leaving 4 bases of the junction unmatched. CDR3 nucleotides: TGCAGTGCTAGAGGACAGGGGAGGCATGAGCAGTTCTTC. This encodes CSARGQGRHEQFF.

This clonotype came up a few times. This sequence joins TRBV28 and TRBJ1-1; no clear D gene. V was shortened by 5 bases and J by 4 bases, with 11 bases between the two germline ends. CDR1 and CDR2 (germline): MDHEN, SYDVKM. This CDR3 has 13 amino acids. The CDR3 spells CASSANWGTEAFF. DNA of the CDR3: TGTGCCAGCAGTGCCAATTGGGGCACTGAAGCTTTCTTT.

This clonotype was observed a few times. The chain couples TRBV14 to TRBJ2-1; the D call may be TRBD1 or TRBD2 (5 bases each). Germline V gene lookup returns CDR1 SGHDN and CDR2 FVKESK. The V end lost 1 base, the J end lost 8 bases, and 15 bases lay between the germline ends. The length of the CDR3 is 15 residues. The CDR3 DNA reads TGTGCCAGCAGCCAAGGATTGCGTGGGGGATATGAGCAGTTCTTC. Translating it yields CASSQGLRGGYEQFF.

This clonotype was observed a few times. The genes are TRBV7-8 and TRBJ1-2, with 7 bases aligning to TRBD1. This CDR3 contains 12 residues. CDR1 and CDR2 (germline): SGHVS, FQNEAQ. The junction had 3 bases not matched to a gene; V was cut back by 5 bases and J by 6 bases. The CDR3 region is CASSDRADGYTF. For the CDR3, the DNA is TGTGCCAGCAGCGACAGGGCAGATGGCTACACCTTC.

This chain links TRBV6-2 or TRBV6-3 with TRBJ2-3; D is unresolved. The ends were cut back, 7 bases at V and 1 base at J, with 12 bases in the middle. Germline-derived CDR1 and CDR2 are MNHEY and SVGEGT. This CDR3 spans 14 amino acids. This chain's CDR3 is CASTILPGTDTQYF. CDR3 DNA: TGTGCCAGCACGATACTCCCTGGCACAGATACGCAGTATTTT.

This clonotype appeared many times. The chain employs TRBV12-3 or TRBV12-4 and TRBJ2-2, with a tentative D call TRBD1 (6 bases). The ends were cut back, 8 bases at V and 4 bases at J, with 11 bases in the middle. This CDR3 spans 13 amino acids. The CDR3 spells CASADRFTGELFF. The CDR3 region has the DNA TGTGCCAGCGCGGACAGATTCACCGGGGAGCTGTTTTTT.

The chain carries TRBV20-1 and TRBJ2-3; 10 bases align to TRBD2. The germline V gene encodes CDR1 DFQATT and CDR2 SNEGSKA (reference sequence). The CDR3 has 16 amino acids. V lost 6 bases, J lost 5 bases, and 14 bases stayed unmatched. The CDR3 is CSAEKVASGSLDTQYF. In DNA, the CDR3 is TGCAGTGCAGAGAAGGTGGCTAGCGGGAGTTTAGATACGCAGTATTTT.

CDR3 region: CASSPLGGIYNEQFF. The CDR3 DNA reads TGTGCCAGCAGCCCTCTTGGTGGTATCTACAATGAGCAGTTCTTC. This chain connects TRBV14 to TRBJ2-1; D ambiguous. Germline lookup yields CDR1 SGHDN and CDR2 FVKESK. The CDR3 loop spans 15 amino acids. V lost 4 bases and J 3 bases, leaving 13 bases between the germline ends.

CDR3 nucleotides: TGTGCCAGCAGTCCCCTGAACCGACTGGCAGCAAGCACAGATACGCAGTATTTT. This sequence encodes CASSPLNRLAASTDTQYF. The chain employs TRBV28 and TRBJ2-3; D is uncertain. V lost 5 bases, J lost 0 bases, and 21 bases lay in between. The CDR3 consists of 18 residues. Per germline, CDR1 MDHEN and CDR2 SYDVKM.

A few counts support this clonotype. DNA of the CDR3: TGTGCCAGCAGTCTAGCGGGAGGGTGGCAAGAGACCCAGTACTTC. Amino acid sequence: CASSLAGGWQETQYF. V and J are TRBV6-5 and TRBJ2-5; 12 nucleotides match TRBD2. Germline V CDR1 and CDR2: MNHEY, SVGAGI. J lost 2 bases, V lost 5 bases, and 3 bases had no gene match. CDR3 size: 15 residues.

This clonotype was detected many times. The V and J genes are TRBV7-2 and TRBJ2-7, with D perhaps TRBD1 (5 bases). V shed 5 bases and J shed 6 bases, with 11 bases lying between them. The CDR3 covers 12 residues. CDR1 SGHTA and CDR2 FQGNSA come from the germline V gene. The CDR3 sequence: CASSPTGREQYF. Written as DNA, the CDR3 is TGTGCCAGCAGCCCTACAGGCCGCGAGCAGTACTTC.

This chain uses TRBV11-2 with TRBJ2-1; the match to TRBD2 covers 10 bases. With V trimmed by 5 bases and J by 0 bases, 7 bases remained unmatched. Germline CDR1 SGHAT, CDR2 FQNNGV. This CDR3 has 17 amino acids. The CDR3 nucleotides are TGTGCCAGCAGCCCGGGACTAGCGCTTTTCTCCTACAATGAGCAGTTCTTC. It translates to CASSPGLALFSYNEQFF.

This clonotype was observed a handful of times. The J gene is TRBJ2-6, the V gene TRBV4-3; D unclear. Germline-derived CDR1 and CDR2 are LGHNA and YSLEER. There are 16 residues in the CDR3. Trimming stripped 0 bases from V and 0 bases from J, with 6 bases between. This CDR3 is CASSQDMSSGANVLTF. Here the CDR3 DNA reads TGCGCCAGCAGCCAAGATATGAGCTCTGGGGCCAACGTCCTGACTTTC.

This clonotype was counted many times. The chain employs TRBV7-2 and TRBJ2-3; TRBD2 aligns across 11 bases. The CDR3 has 17 residues. The germline gives CDR1 SGHTA, CDR2 FQGNSA. V lost 5 bases to trimming and J lost 2 bases; unmatched junction nucleotides: 9. The CDR3 reads CASSKFLAGGHTDTQYF. In nucleotides, the CDR3 is TGTGCCAGCAGCAAGTTTCTAGCGGGAGGTCACACAGATACGCAGTATTTT.